This T cell receptor beta chain originates from a study of OX40 agonist ivuxolimab in advanced cancers. The protocol was immunoSEQ multiplex PCR, while the TCRdb copy is restricted to in-frame clones and leaves out a portion. The profile shows more than 70,000 clones, 80% to 90% of them singletons. The V gene lost 1 base and the J gene lost 3 bases, with 7 bases spanning the gap. Germline assignment: CDR1 SGHTA and CDR2 FQGTGA. CDR3 length: 15 amino acids. The chain is built from TRBV7-3 and TRBJ1-6; tentatively, D is TRBD1 (5 bases). The sample here was CD4+ or CD8+ T cells sorted from blood, taken in a trial of the OX40 agonist ivuxolimab. This sequence originates from an adult with an advanced solid tumor such as melanoma, head and neck, liver or kidney cancer. The CDR3 DNA is TGTGCCAGCAGCTTAATAGGGGACTATAATTCACCCCTCCACTTT. It specifies CASSLIGDYNSPLHF.